These 22 T cell receptor beta chains were sequenced from one sample in a study of blood T cell repertoires in COVID-19. Profiled with immunoSEQ multiplex PCR; TCRdb holds only in-frame clones, not every one. The sample includes 200,000 to 250,000 clones, 85% of them seen just once. The sequencing input was PBMCs or T cells enriched from blood (not recorded which). These receptors were obtained from a man aged 40-49 years who had recovered from COVID-19.

The chain joins TRBV10-3 to TRBJ2-7, with TRBD1 matching 9 bases. Germline V gene lookup returns CDR1 ENHRY and CDR2 SYGVKD. The CDR3 totals 14 residues. The J segment lost 2 bases and the V segment lost 6 bases, leaving 5 bases of the junction unmatched. The CDR3 loop is CAIRGQGFPYEQYF. CDR3 in DNA: TGTGCCATCAGAGGACAGGGGTTCCCCTACGAGCAGTACTTC.

This chain joins TRBV11-3 and TRBJ2-5, with D perhaps TRBD2 (6 bases). The CDR3 runs 14 residues. The ends were cut back, 2 bases at V and 5 bases at J, with 12 bases in the middle. Germline V gives CDR1 SGHNT, CDR2 YENEEA. CDR3: CASSLSASVETQYF. The CDR3 nucleotides are TGTGCCAGCAGCTTAAGCGCTAGCGTGGAGACCCAGTACTTC.

The chain combines TRBV2 with TRBJ1-1; D is uncertain. This CDR3 spans 11 amino acids. Germline CDR1 and CDR2: SNHLY and FYNNEI. Trimming took 8 bases from V and 3 from J, leaving 7 bases between them. The CDR3 region is CASLRYTEAFF. The CDR3 region has the DNA TGTGCCAGCTTGAGGTACACTGAAGCTTTCTTT.

Details on this clone: This CDR3 is also generated by other DNA sequences in the sample. CDR3 protein: CASSPGLLSSGNTIYF. The DNA for the CDR3 is TGTGCCAGCTCACCGGGACTTCTGAGCTCTGGAAACACCATATATTTT. The V and J genes are TRBV18 and TRBJ1-3; a weak D match, TRBD1 (5 bases). Germline V gene lookup returns CDR1 KGHSH and CDR2 LQKENI. The CDR3 runs to 16 residues. Trimming removed 3 bases from V and 0 bases from J, with 12 bases in between.

The genes are TRBV5-1 and TRBJ1-2, with no clear D. This CDR3 region has 16 residues. V dropped 0 bases and J dropped 0 bases, with 12 bases sitting between them. Germline V gene data show CDR1 as SGHRS and CDR2 as YFSETQ. The CDR3 coding sequence is TGCGCCAGCAGCTTGGACCGAACACAAGCTAACTATGGCTACACCTTC. This gives the protein CASSLDRTQANYGYTF.

This sequence joins TRBV6-6 and TRBJ2-1; maybe TRBD1 (6 bases). Germline V gives CDR1 MNHNY, CDR2 SVGAGI (reference sequence). The CDR3 loop spans 15 amino acids. Deletions cut 2 bases from V and 8 bases from J, with 16 bases between. The CDR3 spells CASSYGGEGGDEQFF. The CDR3 DNA reads as TGTGCCAGCAGTTACGGGGGCGAAGGTGGGGATGAGCAGTTCTTC.

This chain connects TRBV28 to TRBJ1-2; TRBD1 is a possible D gene (5 bases). CDR3 length: 11 amino acids. Germline V CDR1 and CDR2: MDHEN, SYDVKM. Trimming took 11 bases from V and 8 from J, leaving 15 bases between them. The CDR3 DNA sequence: TGTGCCGCCACAGGTCCTTCAGGCTACACCTTC. Translation: CAATGPSGYTF.

The gene calls are TRBV3-1 (or the pseudogene TRBV3-2) and TRBJ1-4; D remains ambiguous. Between the trimmed V and J ends, which lost 0 bases and 12 bases, there was a span of 8 bases. The CDR3 loop spans 12 amino acids. CDR1 is LGHDT and CDR2 is YNNKEL in the germline V gene (reference sequence). CDR3 coding DNA: TGTGCCAGCAGCCAAGAGCACTCCCAACTGTTTTTT. Its translation is CASSQEHSQLFF.

V is TRBV28 and J is TRBJ1-1; D gene uncertain. The V gene lost 4 bases and the J gene lost 7 bases, with 10 bases spanning the gap. There are 12 residues in the CDR3. Germline V gives CDR1 MDHEN, CDR2 SYDVKM. CDR3: CASSSTAIEAFF. Written as DNA, the CDR3 is TGTGCCAGCAGTTCAACAGCTATTGAAGCTTTCTTT.

This sequence joins TRBV6-5 and TRBJ1-5; D not certain. Per the germline V gene, CDR1 is MNHEY and CDR2 is SVGAGI. This CDR3 has 13 amino acids. V was clipped by 5 bases and J by 2 bases, with 7 bases between them. The DNA for the CDR3 is TGTGCCAGCAGTCACCGGGGCAATCAGCCCCAGCATTTT. Translation gives CASSHRGNQPQHF.

The CDR3 reads CASSVEDRGSETQYF. The CDR3 nucleotides read TGTGCCAGCAGCGTAGAGGACAGGGGCTCGGAGACCCAGTACTTC. The chain employs TRBV9 and TRBJ2-5, with 9 positions matching TRBD1. The length of the CDR3 is 15 residues. J lost 5 bases, V lost 0 bases, and 5 bases had no gene match. Germline loops: CDR1 SGDLS, CDR2 YYNGEE.

CDR3 residues: CASSPRLAWGYTF. DNA of the CDR3: TGTGCCAGCAGCCCCAGGTTGGCGTGGGGCTACACCTTC. V gene TRBV5-8 combines with J gene TRBJ1-2; no clear D. The V end was cut by 4 bases, the J end by 8 bases, with 15 bases between. Germline values: CDR1 SGHTS, CDR2 YDEGEE. This CDR3 region has 13 residues.

This chain joins TRBV28 and TRBJ2-1, with D possibly being TRBD1 (5 bases). The ends were cut back, 5 bases at V and 0 bases at J, with 23 bases in the middle. Germline V gene lookup returns CDR1 MDHEN and CDR2 SYDVKM. The CDR3 is 19 residues long. The CDR3 is CASSTDTDPSRSSYNEQFF. In nucleotides, the CDR3 is TGTGCCAGCAGTACGGACACGGACCCATCCCGAAGCTCCTACAATGAGCAGTTCTTC.

The chain carries TRBV4-1 and TRBJ2-1; 10 bases agree with TRBD2. Trimming took 1 base from V and 0 from J; bases not matched to a gene: 9. Germline CDR1 reads MGHRA; CDR2 reads YSYEKL. The length of the CDR3 is 19 residues. CDR3 in DNA: TGCGCCAGCAGCCAAGGCACTAGCGGGGCCCCAAGCTCCTACAATGAGCAGTTCTTC. This sequence encodes CASSQGTSGAPSSYNEQFF.

The chain has TRBV7-9 and TRBJ1-2; D gene unclear. The CDR3 length is 13 residues. V was shortened by 10 bases and J by 8 bases, with 20 bases between the two germline ends. Germline assignment: CDR1 SEHNR and CDR2 FQNEAQ (reference sequence). The DNA of the CDR3 is TGTGCCATCCGACCGAAATTCGGAGGGGGCTACACCTTC. Translation gives CAIRPKFGGGYTF.

The V call is TRBV18, the J call TRBJ1-1; possible D gene TRBD1, 6 bases. V gave up 3 bases and J gave up 1 base, with 12 bases separating them. Germline V gene lookup returns CDR1 KGHSH and CDR2 LQKENI. The CDR3 is 15 residues long. The CDR3: CASSPHPGQNTEAFF. CDR3 nucleotides: TGTGCCAGCTCACCGCATCCGGGACAGAACACTGAAGCTTTCTTT.

J is TRBJ2-1 and V is TRBV18, with 7 bases matching TRBD2. Germline CDR1 is KGHSH and CDR2 is LQKENI. Trimming removed 4 bases from V and 5 bases from J; junction bases left unmatched: 5. The CDR3 runs to 14 residues. CDR3 sequence: CASSLQGLNNEQFF. CDR3 nucleotides: TGTGCCAGCTCACTCCAGGGACTAAACAATGAGCAGTTCTTC.

This chain links TRBV3-1 (or the pseudogene TRBV3-2) with TRBJ2-7; 7 nucleotides agree with TRBD1. CDR1 LGHDT and CDR2 YNNKEL come from the germline V gene (reference sequence). V was pared by 3 bases and J by 5 bases, with 4 bases of the junction left unmatched. The CDR3 spans 13 residues. The CDR3 nucleotides are TGTGCCAGCAGCCACCTACAGGGGAACGAGCAGTACTTC. It codes for CASSHLQGNEQYF.

This clone was seen just once. The V call is TRBV25-1, the J call TRBJ1-5; 8 nucleotides agree with TRBD1. V gave up 0 bases and J gave up 15 bases; unmatched junction bases: 10. This CDR3 contains 14 residues. The germline V gene encodes CDR1 MGHDK and CDR2 SYGVNS. Here the CDR3 reads CASSEYFPGQARHF. The DNA for the CDR3 is TGTGCCAGCAGTGAATATTTCCCGGGACAGGCTAGGCATTTT.

The rearrangement joins TRBV18 to TRBJ2-5; unclear D gene. The CDR3 runs 12 residues. Germline CDR1 is KGHSH and CDR2 is LQKENI. V lost 3 bases to trimming and J lost 5 bases, with 7 bases between them. The CDR3 here is CASSPVLETQYF. For the CDR3, the DNA is TGTGCCAGCTCACCCGTCCTGGAGACCCAGTACTTC.

This chain uses TRBV24-1 with TRBJ2-1, with TRBD2 identical over 13 bases. Germline trimming cut 4 bases from V and 7 bases from J; bases unmatched to any gene: 9. Per the germline V gene, CDR1 is KGHDR and CDR2 is SFDVKD. CDR3 length equals 17 residues. CDR3 DNA: TGTGCCACCAGTGACGCCGGACTAGCGGGAGTCGGAAATGAGCAGTTCTTC. It translates to CATSDAGLAGVGNEQFF.

The rearrangement links TRBV2 to TRBJ2-7; maybe TRBD2 (6 bases). From germline, CDR1 is SNHLY and CDR2 FYNNEI. The CDR3 covers 12 residues. V was trimmed by 9 bases and J by 4 bases, leaving 13 bases between them. The CDR3 DNA follows: TGTGCCAGTGCGGGGAGAACTTACGAGCAGTACTTC. Translating gives CASAGRTYEQYF.